This T cell receptor beta chain appears in the sequencing data of a study of immune characteristics of hereditary and idiopathic chronic pancreatitis. Total pancreatectomy with islet autotransplantation was the source of the chronic pancreatitis pancreas tissue. TCR beta sequencing used genomic DNA from unsorted bulk pancreas tissue. The method was immunoSEQ multiplex PCR; TCRdb's version includes in-frame clones alone and lacks a portion of them. The table includes some 2,000 clones, around 74% detected once. With 0 bases removed from V and 0 bases from J, the gap between germline ends came to 10 bases. Per the germline V gene, CDR1 is SGDLS and CDR2 is YYNGEE. The CDR3 spans 15 residues.

The V gene is TRBV9, the J gene TRBJ2-7; a possible D gene is TRBD2 (6 bases). The sequenced sample consisted of pancreas tissue with hereditary chronic pancreatitis. The sequence derives from a human donor with chronic pancreatitis. Here the CDR3 DNA reads TGTGCCAGCAGCGTAGCATGGGGACTCTCCTACGAGCAGTACTTC. Translation gives CASSVAWGLSYEQYF.